The clone carrying this TCR beta chain was counted only a few times. The authors spiked synthetic TCR analog templates into each PCR. Data came from immunoSEQ multiplex PCR; TCRdb stores just in-frame clones and leaves some out. Of 100,000 to 150,000 clones in the sample, more than 75% are singletons; the top ten hold roughly 2.4%. The sample comes from a study of PD-L1 blockade in urothelial cancer. Study summary: From 0 to 3 prior chemotherapy regimens had been given to the patients.

This CDR3 region has 14 residues. Deletions cut 7 bases from V and 0 bases from J, with 10 bases between. Germline loops: CDR1 LNHNV, CDR2 YYDKDF (reference sequence). Time point defined: peripheral blood 6 weeks after treatment start. This chain joins TRBV15 and TRBJ1-5, with a possible D match to TRBD1 (5 bases). This TCR was sampled from a middle-aged man with urothelial cancer. Sample: PBMCs, taken around atezolizumab (anti-PD-L1) treatment. The CDR3 sequence is CATTPDSSNQPQHF. DNA for the CDR3: TGTGCCACCACCCCTGACAGTAGCAATCAGCCCCAGCATTTT. Looking up the rest from reference TRBV15 and TRBJ1-5 gives the full variable domain: DAMVIQNPRYQVTQFGKPVTLSCSQTLNHNVMYWYQQKSSQAPKLLFHYYDKDFNNEADTPDNFQSRRPNTSFCFLDIRSPGLGDTAMYLCATTPDSSNQPQHFGDGTRLSIL.